Shown below are 2 T cell receptor beta chains from a single sample sequenced in a study of human T cells and chemical hapten exposure (dated by TCRdb to the early 2020s). Receptor amplification or capture employed RACE. Sequencer: NextSeq 500. Starting from the raw public reads, TCRdb applied fastp trimming at Q25, assembled clones with MiXCR and retained in-frame beta chains. Rows with one shared CDR3 protein collapse into an entry with the most common genes and DNA. The sample profile shows 180,000 or so distinct CDR3 sequences; around 25% of them were found once. The ten largest clones take up roughly 2.5% of the sample. The sample's time point label is to be understood as: patch test 3, about 24 weeks after DPC sensitization. In light of the paper, this sample's treatment or condition label describes: therapeutic diphenylcyclopropenone sensitization with weekly scalp DPC. Sequenced material: whole blood, taken in connection with sensitization to the hapten diphenylcyclopropenone (DPC). These receptors were taken from a woman between 35 and 50 years old with alopecia areata. Some clones in this sample may be carry-over from other donors' samples.

This chain links TRBV9 with TRBJ2-7; TRBD1 or TRBD2 may be the D gene (5 bases each). CDR1 is SGDLS, CDR2 YYNGEE, per germline. This CDR3 is built from 13 residues. Trimming removed 3 bases at V and 3 bases at J, with 10 bases between. As DNA, the CDR3 is TGTGCCAGCAGCGCGGGGACCGACTACGAGCAGTACTTC. Translation: CASSAGTDYEQYF.

The chain uses TRBV3-1 and TRBJ2-3; D is perhaps TRBD1 or TRBD2 (6 bases each). Germline-derived CDR1 and CDR2 are LGHDT and YNNKEL (reference sequence). The CDR3 totals 15 residues. V gave up 6 bases and J gave up 0 bases, with 13 bases separating them. The CDR3 bases are TGTGCCAGCAGAGGGGGGCCGAGTAGCACAGATACGCAGTATTTT. It codes for CASRGGPSSTDTQYF.